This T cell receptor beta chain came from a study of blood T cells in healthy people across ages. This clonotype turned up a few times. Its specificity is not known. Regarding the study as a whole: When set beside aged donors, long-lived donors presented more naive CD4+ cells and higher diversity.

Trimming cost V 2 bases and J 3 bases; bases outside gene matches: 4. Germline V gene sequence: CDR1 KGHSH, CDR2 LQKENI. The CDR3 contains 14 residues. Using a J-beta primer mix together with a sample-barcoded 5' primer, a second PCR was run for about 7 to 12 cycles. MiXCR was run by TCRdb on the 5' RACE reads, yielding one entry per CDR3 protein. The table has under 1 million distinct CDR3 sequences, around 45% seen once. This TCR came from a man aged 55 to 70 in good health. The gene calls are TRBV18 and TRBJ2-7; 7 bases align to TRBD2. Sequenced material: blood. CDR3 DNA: TGTGCCAGCTCACCATCGGCGGGAGACTACGAGCAGTACTTC. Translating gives CASSPSAGDYEQYF.